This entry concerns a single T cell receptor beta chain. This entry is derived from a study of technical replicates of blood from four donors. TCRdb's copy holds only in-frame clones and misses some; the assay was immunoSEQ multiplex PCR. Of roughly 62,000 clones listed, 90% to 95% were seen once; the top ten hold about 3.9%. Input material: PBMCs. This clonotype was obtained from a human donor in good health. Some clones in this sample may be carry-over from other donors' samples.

DNA for the CDR3: TGCGCCAGCAGCCCCCGAGGGGGCACAGTGCTCGATGAGCAGTTCTTC. It codes for CASSPRGGTVLDEQFF. The rearrangement links TRBV4-3 to TRBJ2-1, with TRBD1 identical over 7 bases. Germline CDR1 and CDR2: LGHNA and YSLEER. This CDR3 spans 16 amino acids. The ends lost 4 bases at V and 8 bases at J; junction bases unmatched: 14.